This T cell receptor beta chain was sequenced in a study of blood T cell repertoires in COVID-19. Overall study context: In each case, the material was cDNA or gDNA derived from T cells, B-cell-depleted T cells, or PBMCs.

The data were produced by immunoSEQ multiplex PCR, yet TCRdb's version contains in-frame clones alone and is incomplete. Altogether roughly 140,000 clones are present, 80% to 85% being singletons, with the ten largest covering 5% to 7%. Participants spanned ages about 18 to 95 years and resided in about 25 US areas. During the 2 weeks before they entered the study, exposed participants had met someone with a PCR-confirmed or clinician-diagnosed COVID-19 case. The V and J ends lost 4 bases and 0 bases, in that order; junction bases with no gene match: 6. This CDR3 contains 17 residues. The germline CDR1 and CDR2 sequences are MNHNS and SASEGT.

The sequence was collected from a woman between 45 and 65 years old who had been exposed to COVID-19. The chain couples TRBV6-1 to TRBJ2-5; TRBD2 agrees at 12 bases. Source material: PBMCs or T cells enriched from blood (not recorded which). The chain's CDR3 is CASSATSGGQYQETQYF. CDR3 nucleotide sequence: TGTGCCAGCAGTGCGACTAGCGGGGGCCAGTACCAAGAGACCCAGTACTTC.